This T cell receptor beta chain was found in a study of blood T cell repertoires in COVID-19. Across the study: Collection of acute and convalescent COVID-19 samples took place in the United States, Italy and Spain. From T cells, B-cell-depleted T cells, or PBMCs came the material, which was cDNA or gDNA.

In the authors' methods: Cell counts per sample came from amplifying reference gene primers. TCRdb's table, derived via immunoSEQ multiplex PCR, lists solely in-frame clones and lacks some. V, J and clone size reflect that table, while D and trimming were determined from the DNA. The sample contains around 100,000 clones, 88% of which appear only once. J gave up 13 bases and V 6 bases, and 12 bases lay outside the gene matches. The CDR3 spans 13 residues. In germline, CDR1 is SGHTA, CDR2 FQGNSA. The sample was peripheral blood. The TCR sequence derives from a man older than 75 with acute or convalescent COVID-19. The chain combines TRBV7-2 with TRBJ2-1, with 7 bases identical to TRBD1. The CDR3 nucleotides are TGTGCCAGCAGGAGAGACGCACAGGGGAAACAGTTCTTC. Protein sequence: CASRRDAQGKQFF.